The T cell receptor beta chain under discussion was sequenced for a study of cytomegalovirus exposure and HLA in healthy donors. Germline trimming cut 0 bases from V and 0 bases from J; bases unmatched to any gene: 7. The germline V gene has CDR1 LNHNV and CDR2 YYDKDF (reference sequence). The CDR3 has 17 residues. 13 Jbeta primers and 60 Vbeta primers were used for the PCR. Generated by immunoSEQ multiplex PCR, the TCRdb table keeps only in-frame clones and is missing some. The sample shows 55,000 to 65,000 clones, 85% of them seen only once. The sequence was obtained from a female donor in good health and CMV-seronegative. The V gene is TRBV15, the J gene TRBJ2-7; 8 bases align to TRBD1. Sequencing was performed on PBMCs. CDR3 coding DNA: TGTGCCACCAGCAGAGATGCGTCAGGGGGCGCCTCCTACGAGCAGTACTTC. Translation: CATSRDASGGASYEQYF.